Listed below are T cell receptor beta chains from one sample, sequenced in a study of blood T cell repertoires in COVID-19. Clones were read by immunoSEQ multiplex PCR, and TCRdb kept only the in-frame ones, dropping some. The table includes some 150,000 clones, approximately 83% detected once. The sequenced sample consisted of peripheral blood. Source of these receptors: a human donor with acute or convalescent COVID-19. The donor label of this sample is uncertain. The CDR3 runs from the conserved cysteine through the conserved F or W. Each record gives: clone size, V gene, J gene, D gene, CDR3 protein, CDR3 DNA. A D gene is named only where the DNA matches it firmly. Size is omitted from some rows. Given values are once, few, many or a class for expanded clones.

size: NA; V: TRBV11-1; J: TRBJ2-7; D: NA; CDR3: CASSLRTPLEQYF; DNA: TGTGCCAGCAGCTTGAGAACGCCGCTCGAGCAGTACTTC
size: NA; V: TRBV18; J: TRBJ2-1; D: TRBD1; CDR3: CASSPKDRVNEQFF; DNA: TGTGCCAGCTCACCAAAGGACAGGGTCAATGAGCAGTTCTTC
size: NA; V: TRBV5-8; J: TRBJ1-2; D: NA; CDR3: CASRPEVSSTF; DNA: TGTGCCAGCAGACCGGAGGTCTCGTCTACCTTC
size: NA; V: TRBV5-8; J: TRBJ2-3; D: TRBD1; CDR3: CASSLTRTGPSLDTQYF; DNA: TGTGCCAGCAGCCTAACTCGGACAGGGCCGTCTTTAGATACGCAGTATTTT
size: NA; V: TRBV30; J: TRBJ1-2; D: NA; CDR3: CAWKIGQGGYTF; DNA: TGTGCCTGGAAGATCGGCCAGGGAGGCTACACCTTC
size: NA; V: TRBV6-2/TRBV6-3; J: TRBJ2-5; D: NA; CDR3: CASSYQLAHHF; DNA: TGTGCCAGCAGTTACCAGTTAGCGCACCACTTC
size: many; V: TRBV5-1; J: TRBJ1-1; D: NA; CDR3: CASSLQGLETEAFF; DNA: TGCGCCAGCAGCTTACAGGGATTAGAGACTGAAGCTTTCTTT
size: NA; V: TRBV3-1/TRBV3-2; J: TRBJ1-2; D: NA; CDR3: CASSQDRAGRGGYTF; DNA: TGTGCCAGCAGCCAAGATCGGGCAGGGAGGGGTGGCTACACCTTC
size: NA; V: TRBV5-1; J: TRBJ2-3; D: TRBD1; CDR3: CASSFQGDLSTDTQYF; DNA: TGCGCCAGCAGCTTCCAGGGGGACCTTAGCACAGATACGCAGTATTTT
size: few; V: TRBV5-4; J: TRBJ2-3; D: TRBD2; CDR3: CASRGGSGNTDTQYF; DNA: TGTGCCAGCCGTGGGGGTAGCGGGAACACAGATACGCAGTATTTT
size: NA; V: TRBV18; J: TRBJ1-3; D: NA; CDR3: CASSQQDSGNTIYF; DNA: TGTGCCAGCTCACAACAAGACTCTGGAAACACCATATATTTT
size: NA; V: TRBV11-3; J: TRBJ2-7; D: TRBD1; CDR3: CASSPGQASDEQYF; DNA: TGTGCCAGCAGCCCAGGACAGGCGAGCGACGAGCAGTACTTC
size: NA; V: TRBV7-8; J: TRBJ1-2; D: NA; CDR3: CASSAGPGGGANYGYTF; DNA: TGTGCCAGCAGCGCGGGGCCGGGGGGGGGCGCTAACTATGGCTACACCTTC
size: NA; V: TRBV11-2; J: TRBJ2-7; D: TRBD1; CDR3: CASSFTGGGSYEQYF; DNA: TGTGCCAGCAGCTTTACAGGGGGAGGCTCCTACGAGCAGTACTTC
size: once; V: TRBV25-1; J: TRBJ2-7; D: TRBD2; CDR3: CASSLGGNYEQYF; DNA: TGTGCCAGCAGTCTCGGGGGGAACTACGAGCAGTACTTC
size: once; V: TRBV5-5; J: TRBJ2-5; D: NA; CDR3: CASSLAPEGEETQYF; DNA: TGTGCCAGCAGCTTGGCTCCCGAGGGCGAAGAGACCCAGTACTTC
size: once; V: TRBV9; J: TRBJ2-5; D: NA; CDR3: CASGLTGETQYF; DNA: TGTGCCTCGGGACTGACCGGGGAGACCCAGTACTTC
size: NA; V: TRBV30; J: TRBJ1-1; D: TRBD1; CDR3: CAIQGFGYTEAFF; DNA: TGTGCCATACAGGGGTTCGGGTACACTGAAGCTTTCTTT
size: once; V: TRBV30; J: TRBJ2-7; D: TRBD2; CDR3: CAWSVRGGYEQYF; DNA: TGTGCCTGGAGTGTACGGGGGGGGTACGAGCAGTACTTC
size: NA; V: TRBV6-2/TRBV6-3; J: TRBJ2-3; D: NA; CDR3: CASSPGIRLGDTQYF; DNA: TGTGCCAGCAGCCCCGGGATCAGACTTGGGGATACGCAGTATTTT
size: NA; V: TRBV7-3; J: TRBJ2-3; D: NA; CDR3: CASSSLTATDTQYF; DNA: TGTGCCAGCAGCTCGCTGACAGCAACAGATACGCAGTATTTT
size: NA; V: TRBV19; J: TRBJ1-5; D: NA; CDR3: CATSGTAVFSNQPQHF; DNA: TGTGCCACCTCAGGCACGGCCGTTTTTAGCAATCAGCCCCAGCATTTT